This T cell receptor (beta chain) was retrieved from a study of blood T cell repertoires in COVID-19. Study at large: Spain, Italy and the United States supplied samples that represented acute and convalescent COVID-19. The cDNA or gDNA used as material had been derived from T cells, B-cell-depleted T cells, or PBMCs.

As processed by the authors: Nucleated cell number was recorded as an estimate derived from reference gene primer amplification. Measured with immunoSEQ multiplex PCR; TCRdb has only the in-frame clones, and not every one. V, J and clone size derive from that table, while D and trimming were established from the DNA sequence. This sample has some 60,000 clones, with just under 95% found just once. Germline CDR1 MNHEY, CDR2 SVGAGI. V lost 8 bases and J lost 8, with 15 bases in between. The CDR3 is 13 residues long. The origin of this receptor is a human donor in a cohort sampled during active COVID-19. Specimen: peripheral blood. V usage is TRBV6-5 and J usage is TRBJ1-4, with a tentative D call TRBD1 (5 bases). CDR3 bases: TGTGCCAGCGGGGCCGGGAGGTACGAAAAACTGTTTTTT. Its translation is CASGAGRYEKLFF.